The clone carrying this T cell receptor (beta chain) was observed a handful of times. This record comes from a study of blood T cell repertoires in COVID-19. The CDR3 spans 15 residues. Trimming cost V 3 bases and J 2 bases, with 14 bases left between them. In germline, CDR1 is MNHNS, CDR2 SASEGT. Here immunoSEQ multiplex PCR was the method, and the copy in TCRdb shows in-frame clones only, minus some. The sample consists of around 100,000 clones, about 80% of them appearing once. The rearrangement links TRBV6-1 to TRBJ2-7; possibly TRBD1 for D (6 bases). The sequencing input was peripheral blood. The sequence was collected from a man aged 70-80 years with active or convalescent COVID-19. The CDR3, as DNA: TGTGCCAGCAGTGATTTTCCAGGGGAAACCTACGAGCAGTACTTC. As protein: CASSDFPGETYEQYF.